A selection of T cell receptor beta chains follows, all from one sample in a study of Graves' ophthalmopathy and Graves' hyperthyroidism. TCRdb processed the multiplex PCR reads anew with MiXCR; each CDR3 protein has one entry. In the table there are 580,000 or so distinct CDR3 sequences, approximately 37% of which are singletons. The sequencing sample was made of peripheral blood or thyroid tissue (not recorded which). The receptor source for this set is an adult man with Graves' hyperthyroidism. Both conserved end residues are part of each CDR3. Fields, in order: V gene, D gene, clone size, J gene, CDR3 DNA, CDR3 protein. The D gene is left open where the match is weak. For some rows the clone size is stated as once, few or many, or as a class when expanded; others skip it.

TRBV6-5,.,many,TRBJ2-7,TGTGCCAGCAGTAAGGACAGCACCTACGAGCAGTACTTC,CASSKDSTYEQYF
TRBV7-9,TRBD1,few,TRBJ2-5,TGTGCCAGCAGCCCCCAGTACCGGGACAGCCAAGAGACCCAGTACTTC,CASSPQYRDSQETQYF
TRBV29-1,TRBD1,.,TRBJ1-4,TGCAGCGTTGAAAGGACAGGCATTAATGAAAAACTGTTTTTT,CSVERTGINEKLFF
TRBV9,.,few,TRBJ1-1,TGTGCCAGCAGCGTAGCGACAGGACAATTTGAAGCTTTCTTT,CASSVATGQFEAFF
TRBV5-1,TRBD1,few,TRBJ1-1,TGCGCCAGCAGCTCCACAGGGGGCAGGGGCACTGAAGCTTTCTTT,CASSSTGGRGTEAFF
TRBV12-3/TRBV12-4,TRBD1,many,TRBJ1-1,TGTGCCAGCAGTCCGGGACAGGTGAACACTGAAGCTTTCTTT,CASSPGQVNTEAFF
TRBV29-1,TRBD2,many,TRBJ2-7,TGCAGCTCCTCGGGACTAGCGGGGGAGCAGTACTTC,CSSSGLAGEQYF
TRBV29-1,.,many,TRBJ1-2,TGCAGCGTCCGGGACGTTCCTAACTATGGCTACACCTTC,CSVRDVPNYGYTF
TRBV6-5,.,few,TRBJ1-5,TGTGCCAGCAGAATACAGCTTAATCAGCCCCAGCATTTT,CASRIQLNQPQHF
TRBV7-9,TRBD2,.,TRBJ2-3,TGTGCCAGCAGCTTAGGGACTAGCCCTGGTACGCAGTATTTT,CASSLGTSPGTQYF
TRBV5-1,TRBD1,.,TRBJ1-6,TGCGCCGGCAGCTTGACCGGGACAGGGAATTCACCCCTCCACTTT,CAGSLTGTGNSPLHF
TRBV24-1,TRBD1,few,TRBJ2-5,TGTGCCACCAGTGAGAGGGCAGGGGGCCAAGAGACCCAGTACTTC,CATSERAGGQETQYF
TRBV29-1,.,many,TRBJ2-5,TGCAGCGTTATGGGCGGGACAGAGACCCAGTACTTC,CSVMGGTETQYF
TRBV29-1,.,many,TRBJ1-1,TGCAGCGTTGCCCACACGGGGGGGGACACTGAAGCTTTCTTT,CSVAHTGGDTEAFF
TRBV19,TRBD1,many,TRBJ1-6,TGTGCCAGTAGCGGACAGGGTTATAATTCACCCCTCCACTTT,CASSGQGYNSPLHF
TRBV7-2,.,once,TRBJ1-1,TGTGCCTCCCTGGTGTTCAACAGGCCCAACGCTGAAGCTTTCTTT,CASLVFNRPNAEAFF
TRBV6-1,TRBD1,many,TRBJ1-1,TGTGCCAGCGTTGGACAGGGGAGGGAGGGGAACACTGAAGCTTTCTTT,CASVGQGREGNTEAFF
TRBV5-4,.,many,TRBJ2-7,TGTGCCAGCAGCTTGGAGGCTAGCTCCTACGAGCAGTACTTC,CASSLEASSYEQYF
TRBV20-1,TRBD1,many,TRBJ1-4,TGCAGTGCTAGACCCAACAGGGGAGTGGACGAAAAACTGTTTTTT,CSARPNRGVDEKLFF
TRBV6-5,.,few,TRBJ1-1,TGTGCCAGCAGTTACTCAAGTGGGGTTAGAGCTTTCTTT,CASSYSSGVRAFF
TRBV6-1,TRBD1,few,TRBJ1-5,TGTGCCACAGACAGGGGAGAGCCCCAGCATTTT,CATDRGEPQHF
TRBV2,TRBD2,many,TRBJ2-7,TGTGCCAGCAGTGGAGCTCTAGCGGGAGCCTACGAGCAGTACTTC,CASSGALAGAYEQYF
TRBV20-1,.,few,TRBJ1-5,TGCAGTGCGGGGGCCGACAGGTCGGCCCAGCATTTT,CSAGADRSAQHF
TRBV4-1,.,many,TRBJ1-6,TGCGCCAGCAGCCAAGGGCAGTACAATTCACCCCTCCACTTT,CASSQGQYNSPLHF
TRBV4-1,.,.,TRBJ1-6,TGCGCCAGCAGCCCGCGGGGCTTTCGGGATTCACCCCTCCACTTT,CASSPRGFRDSPLHF
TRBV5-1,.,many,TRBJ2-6,TGCGCCAGCAGCCACCAGGGCTCAGGGGCCAACGTCCTGACTTTC,CASSHQGSGANVLTF
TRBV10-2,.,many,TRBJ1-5,TGCGCCAGCACCGGAGCGAGCAATCAGCCCCAGCATTTT,CASTGASNQPQHF
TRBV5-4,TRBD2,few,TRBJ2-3,TGTGCCAGCAGCTTGGGGCTAGCGGGGAGCACAGATACGCAGTATTTT,CASSLGLAGSTDTQYF